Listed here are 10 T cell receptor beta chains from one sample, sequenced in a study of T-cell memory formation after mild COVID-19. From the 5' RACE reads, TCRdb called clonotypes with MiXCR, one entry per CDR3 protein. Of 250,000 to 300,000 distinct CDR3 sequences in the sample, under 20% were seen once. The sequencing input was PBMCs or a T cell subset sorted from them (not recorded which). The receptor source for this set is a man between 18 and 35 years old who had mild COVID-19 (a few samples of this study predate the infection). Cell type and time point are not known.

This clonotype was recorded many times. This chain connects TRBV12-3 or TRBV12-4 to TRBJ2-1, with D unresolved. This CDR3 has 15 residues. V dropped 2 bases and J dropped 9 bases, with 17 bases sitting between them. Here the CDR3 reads CASSLITGSGSEQFF. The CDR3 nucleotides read TGTGCCAGCAGTTTAATCACGGGTTCCGGCAGTGAGCAGTTCTTC.

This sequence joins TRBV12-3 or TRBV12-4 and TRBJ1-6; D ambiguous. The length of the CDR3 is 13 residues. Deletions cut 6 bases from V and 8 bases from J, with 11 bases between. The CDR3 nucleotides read TGTGCCAGCAGGACCAACAGCTATTCACCCCTCCACTTT. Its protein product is CASRTNSYSPLHF.

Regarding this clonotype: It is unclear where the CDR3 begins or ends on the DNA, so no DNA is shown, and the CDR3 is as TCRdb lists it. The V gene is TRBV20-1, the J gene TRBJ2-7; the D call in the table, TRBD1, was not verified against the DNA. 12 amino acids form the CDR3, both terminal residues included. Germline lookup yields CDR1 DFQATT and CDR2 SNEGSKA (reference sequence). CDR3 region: CSVGGGTGLKYF.

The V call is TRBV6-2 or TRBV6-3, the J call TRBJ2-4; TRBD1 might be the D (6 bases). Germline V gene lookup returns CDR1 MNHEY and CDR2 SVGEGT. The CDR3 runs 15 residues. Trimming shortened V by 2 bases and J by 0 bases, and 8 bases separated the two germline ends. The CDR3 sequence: CASSYAQGAKNIQYF. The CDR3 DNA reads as TGTGCCAGCAGTTACGCACAGGGAGCCAAAAACATTCAGTACTTC.

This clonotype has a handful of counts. CDR3 in amino acids: CASSADRVRETQYF. The CDR3 coding sequence is TGTGCCAGCAGCGCCGACAGGGTACGAGAGACCCAGTACTTC. The chain uses TRBV7-9 and TRBJ2-5; 7 bases are shared with TRBD1. The CDR3 has 14 amino acids. Germline lookup yields CDR1 SEHNR and CDR2 FQNEAQ (reference sequence). J was trimmed by 4 bases and V by 5 bases; bases with no gene match: 7.

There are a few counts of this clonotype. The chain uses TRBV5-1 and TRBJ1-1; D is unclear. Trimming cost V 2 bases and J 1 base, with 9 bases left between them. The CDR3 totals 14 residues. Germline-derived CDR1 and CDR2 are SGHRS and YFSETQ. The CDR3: CASSFKTENTEAFF. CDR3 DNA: TGCGCCAGCAGCTTCAAGACGGAGAACACTGAAGCTTTCTTT.

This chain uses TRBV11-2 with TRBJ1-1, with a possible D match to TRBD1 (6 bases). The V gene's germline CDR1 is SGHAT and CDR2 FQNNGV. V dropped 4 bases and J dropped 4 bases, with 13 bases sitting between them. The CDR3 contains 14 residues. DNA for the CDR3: TGTGCCAGCAGCTCCTTACAGGGTCGCACTGAAGCTTTCTTT. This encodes CASSSLQGRTEAFF.

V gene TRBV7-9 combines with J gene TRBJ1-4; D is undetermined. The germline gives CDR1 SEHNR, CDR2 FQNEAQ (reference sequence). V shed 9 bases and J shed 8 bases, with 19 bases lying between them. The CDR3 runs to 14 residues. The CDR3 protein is CASHIDTWEEKLFF. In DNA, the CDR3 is TGTGCCAGTCATATTGACACTTGGGAAGAAAAACTGTTTTTT.

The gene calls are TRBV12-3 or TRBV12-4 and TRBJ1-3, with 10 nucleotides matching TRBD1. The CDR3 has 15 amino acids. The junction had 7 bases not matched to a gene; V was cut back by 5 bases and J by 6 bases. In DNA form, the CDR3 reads TGTGCCAGCAGTCTATGGACAGGGGGTTTAAACACCATATATTTT. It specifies CASSLWTGGLNTIYF.

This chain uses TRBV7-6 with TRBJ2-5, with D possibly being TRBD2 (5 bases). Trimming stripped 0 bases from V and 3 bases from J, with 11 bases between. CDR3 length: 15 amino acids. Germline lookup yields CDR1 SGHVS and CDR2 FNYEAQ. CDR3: CASSLATGVKETQYF. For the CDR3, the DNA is TGTGCCAGCAGCTTAGCGACCGGGGTTAAAGAGACCCAGTACTTC.